This TCR beta chain was sequenced in a study of CD8+CD57+ T cells in acquired aplastic anemia (dated 2018 in TCRdb). Broadly, across the study: Extracted DNA from sorted CD4+ and CD8+ cells averaged approximately 3 ug, ranging from roughly 0.17 to 30 ug. A CD8+CD57+ expansion meant a frequency higher than the mean frequency seen in healthy subjects. Study-wide findings and limitations: CD8+ Simpson's diversity did not differ significantly between patients and healthy controls (P=0.060). Fewer than 30 CD8+ CDR3 sequences were found in both patients and controls but appeared to be highly expressed in patients and within the immunodominant clones of the patients.

This clonotype was detected only a few times. Its antigen remains unidentified. It has no much larger one-base neighbor in the sample; base qualities were not kept. Patients chosen for sequencing had shown expansion of CD8+CD57+ cells by flow cytometry. All patients had severe acquired aplastic anemia diagnosed by International Study of Aplastic Anemia and Agranulocytosis and Camitta criteria. Patients had received no therapy at the time of blood sampling. In this study, sorted CD4+ and CD8+ T cells from the blood of healthy subjects and of severe aplastic anemia patients had their TCR repertoires deep-sequenced. Patients were enrolled in the USA under clinicaltrials.gov protocols 00001620, 01623167, 00001397, 00071045, 00081523 and 00961064. Ficoll-Paque density gradient centrifugation was used to isolate peripheral blood mononuclear cells. CD4+ and CD8+ T cells were sorted by FACS or magnetic beads before DNA extraction.

The CDR1 and CDR2 encoded by the germline V gene (reference sequence) are SGHAT and FQDESV. V is cut by 6 bases and J by 1 base, and the space between the germline ends is 20 bases. Measured from the cysteine to the phenylalanine, the CDR3 is 17 residues long. CDR3 DNA only is kept here, 51 bases in frame from base 1. Genomic DNA served as template for TCR beta VDJ combination and CDR3 sequence profiling. An Illumina HiSeq 2000 was used for TCR repertoire sequencing. In the source study's methods: Repertoires were assessed using TRBV/TRBJ rearrangement plots, CDR3 size and DJ length profiles, and Simpson's diversity index. The most abundant DNA sequence in the deep sequencing data was taken as the immunodominant clone. CDR3 amino acid sequences were checked for sharing between subjects and were compared against published repertoires and the VDJdb database. TCRdb handled the public reads itself, with Q25 trimming in fastp and clone calling in MiXCR, and kept productive beta chains. Records with the same CDR3 protein are collapsed into one entry carrying the most frequent genes and DNA. The V and J calls and clone size come from TCRdb's table, not from the authors' own analysis. The table for this sample lists under 500,000 distinct CDR3 sequences; approximately 32% of them were counted only once. Less than 0.85% of the sample rests with the top ten.

Sequencing used sorted CD4+, CD8+, or CD8+CD57+ T cells (not recorded which) from PBMCs. The V and J segments used are TRBV11-1 and TRBJ2-3; a tentative D match to TRBD1 spans 6 bases. The clonotype was recovered from a human donor with aplastic anemia. The CDR3 sequence is CASRPGNRVDGTDTQYF. The base sequence is TGTGCCAGCAGACCCGGGAACAGGGTTGATGGCACAGATACGCAGTATTTT.